This T cell receptor beta chain is drawn from a study of T cells in Graves' hyperthyroidism and ophthalmopathy. Looking at the study overall: Peripheral blood was taken when the disease was first diagnosed, before any treatment began. Findings of the study overall: The blood repertoire included most of the expanded thyroid clonotypes above 0.001.

The investigators amplified TCR beta CDR3 regions from RNA transcripts. TCR CDR3 regions were first amplified by RT-PCR with HTBI primers. TCRdb processed the multiplex PCR reads anew with MiXCR; each CDR3 protein has one entry. The sample shows 300,000 to 500,000 distinct CDR3 sequences, over 11% of them seen only once. Among ophthalmopathy patients, the Clinical Activity Score reached at least 3, the NOSPECS grade reached at least 4, and duration remained under 3 months. Exclusion of a patient resulted from uncontrolled infection, other autoimmune disease, pregnancy or lactation. This clonotype appeared many times. Its specificity is unknown. This CDR3 has 16 residues. Germline loops: CDR1 SGDLS, CDR2 YYNGEE. V dropped 0 bases and J dropped 6 bases, with 15 bases sitting between them.

This sequence was found in a man aged 50-60 years with Graves' ophthalmopathy. Sequenced input: blood. The chain joins TRBV9 to TRBJ2-2, with D possibly TRBD2 on 6 matching bases. The CDR3 protein is CASSVVAEPGSGELFF. The CDR3 nucleotides are TGTGCCAGCAGCGTAGTAGCGGAGCCAGGGTCCGGGGAGCTGTTTTTT.